This TCR beta chain comes out of a study of cytomegalovirus exposure and HLA in healthy donors (dated 2017 in TCRdb). Background for the entire study: According to an earlier analysis of around 600 of the donors, some 170 million T cells yielded 100 million or so unique TCR beta sequences and approximately 300 Gb of sequence data. Around 320 gigabases of sequencing data and tens of millions of unique TCR sequences were included in an early release covering several hundred HLA-typed donors. Among the roughly 400 genotyped donors, around 81% belonged to the genetic ancestry cluster associated with self-reported Caucasian donors. The study was designed to test whether signatures of past pathogen exposure could be identified by cataloging public T cell receptors. The T cell repertoires of 666 subjects were profiled by immunosequencing and related to cytomegalovirus serostatus. Besides the first cohort of 666 subjects, a separate validation cohort made up of roughly 120 different subjects was used. The study combined high-throughput TCR immunosequencing, statistical association of individual TCRs with disease status, and machine learning to predict cytomegalovirus infection status. A later analysis re-examined previously published TCR beta repertoires from 600 to 700 donors and added high-resolution HLA genotyping to investigate patterns of TCR occurrence. In the later analysis, no new phenotypic data were used to find candidate immune exposures; instead, reliance was placed on TCR beta sequences and their occurrence across donors. To decide whether each TCR beta V gene segment behaved as functional or pseudogenic, an earlier analysis of nearly 600 of the donors relied on high-throughput TCR beta sequencing. Alongside the repertoire data, information on donor age, sex, ethnicity and CMV serostatus was compiled. In a later genetic analysis, genome-wide SNP genotypes for about three fifths of the roughly 670 donors were used, and that subset was treated as a discovery cohort. Every repertoire in the discovery cohort had been generated on one and the same sequencing platform. HLA typing covered class I and class II loci at four-digit resolution. The number of donors typed differed by locus, with roughly 629-640 for A, B, C, DRB1 and DQB1, over 500 for DQA1, 600 to 610 for DPA1, and some 470 for DPB1. Roughly 5 DR-DQ haplotypes were handled as single units for association and clustering because linkage in the cohort was strong. On average, around 230,000 unique TCR beta nucleotide sequences were sequenced per donor among a few hundred genotyped donors of the cohort, with roughly 20% of those sequences being non-productive. What the work shows at the level of the full study, not this receptor alone: Because counts were too low, around 17 rarely observed V segments, including chromosome 9 orphons, were left out of the earlier analysis of a few hundred of the donors. In a later analysis, the rate of TCR association differed among HLA loci, with DRB1 alleles having the most associated TCRs and HLA-C alleles having the fewest. Broadly in line with IMGT annotations, most TCR beta V segments showed up in productive rearrangements about 87% or about 30% of the time in an earlier analysis of several hundred of the donors. Most TCR sequences were observed very rarely across donors, whereas some public TCRs were present in many individuals. Compared with the roughly 700-donor mean, donors in an Asian-associated ancestry cluster had fewer N-insertions in productive TCRs, according to a later genetic analysis. A few of the identified cytomegalovirus-associated TCR beta chains were confirmed in vitro to be specific for cytomegalovirus antigens. In a later analysis, most CMV-associated TCR beta chains were found to appear HLA-restricted, with HLA associations seemingly driven largely by CMV exposure. The classifier was reported to diagnose cytomegalovirus status with high specificity and sensitivity in both the original cohort and the validation cohort. Some IMGT-functional V segments, including TRBV6-2 and TRBV6-3, could not be distinguished by the 87-base-pair reads and were therefore excluded. When HLA alleles, especially DR and DQ, strongly co-occurred, TCR associations were difficult to assign to individual alleles. Sequencing depth was assumed to be roughly uniform across donors in the presence/absence analyses, though that assumption may not hold. A later genetic analysis associated a missense DCLRE1C variant with V-gene and J-gene trimming of TCR beta chains, and an independent cohort replicated the association. In this cohort, only TCR beta chains were sequenced, and detectable features were limited by the absence of alpha or paired-chain data. Immune exposure information for the cohort was limited to CMV serostatus. In a later analysis, around 17,000 TCR beta sequences were associated with specific HLA alleles at a false discovery rate of 0.05. The study listed 150 to 200 TCR beta chains as associated with cytomegalovirus. In a later analysis, HLA-associated TCR beta chains were found to be more clonally expanded and to have lower generation probabilities than equally common non-associated chains. A further reported finding was that TCR beta sequences accurately predicted the HLA-A and HLA-B alleles for most subjects in the first cohort. Several of the top co-occurrence clusters appeared to be linked to parvovirus B19, influenza, CMV and Epstein-Barr virus, according to a later analysis. The authors suggested that the approach could potentially be extended to other disease states and immunological phenotypes. Linkage disequilibrium might explain the correlated functional status among segregating V segments, but an unknown experimental factor could not be ruled out. HLA typing was unavailable for some donors at each locus, so association tests used only the typed subset. A cluster of highly shared sequence variants was judged likely to represent a technical artifact of the sequencing pipeline.

In total, over 600 healthy bone marrow donors made up the cohort. At the time of sampling, every cohort member was nominally healthy, though immune exposures that went unrecorded were likely present. The donor tested CMV seronegative, placing the donor among the 350 to 400 seronegative members of the cohort. A peripheral blood sample was collected from each donor, and TCR beta sequencing was performed on peripheral blood mononuclear cells. The Qiagen DNeasy Blood Extraction Kit was used to extract genomic DNA from the blood cell samples. As to this clone: Its antigen remains unidentified. Base-call qualities are not available, and no considerably larger clone is one nucleotide away.

The germline V gene provides CDR1 SGHVS and CDR2 FNYEAQ. The CDR3 measures 15 amino acids from cysteine to phenylalanine. Solely the CDR3 DNA is kept, with 45 bases framed from the first base. Trimming accounts for 1 base at V and 6 bases at J, while the number of junction bases matched to no gene is 6. The library came from the immunoSEQ multiplex PCR assay. The multiplex PCR relied on a mix of 60 forward primers for TCR Vbeta segments and 13 reverse primers for TCR Jbeta segments. A multiplex PCR assay on genomic DNA amplified the CDR3 region of rearranged TCR beta genes. On the Illumina HiSeq System, the amplified TCR beta libraries were sequenced as 87-base-pair reads. Regarding the original processing steps: Across the roughly 600 repertoires, a later analysis counted approximately 83 million unique TCR beta chains, 9.5 million to 13 million of which were shared by at least two donors. A nearest-neighbor algorithm error-corrected the raw reads and collapsed the reads into unique sequences, merging closely related sequences to remove PCR and sequencing errors. V, D and J gene segments were assigned by aligning CDR3 sequences to IMGT reference sequences. Each retained sequence needed at least a six-nucleotide match to both a V gene segment and a J gene segment. A rearrangement counted as productive if the CDR3 had no stop codons and remained in frame with V and J, and every other rearrangement counted as non-productive. Following IMGT convention, CDR3 was defined as the stretch from the second conserved V-encoded cysteine up to the conserved J-encoded phenylalanine. The earlier analysis of about 640 of the donors excluded any sequence lacking an unambiguous match to a single V gene segment. In an earlier analysis of about 590 of the donors, a V segment was called functional when productive rearrangements were above 56.7%, and segregating when the standard deviation between donors exceeded 5%. A statistical classification framework was developed to diagnose cytomegalovirus status using the catalog of TCR beta chain sequences. In a later analysis, TCR nucleotide sequences were compared against IMGT/GENE-DB human TR gene sequences so that V and J genes could be assigned. A later analysis assigned CDR3 sequences and most-parsimonious VDJ recombination scenarios with the TCRdist pipeline. A later analysis defined each TCR beta chain by its CDR3 amino acid sequence plus V-gene family, and excluded reads lacking a unique V-gene family. To address suspected cross-contamination and a sequencing artifact, a later analysis removed roughly 580 highly shared, low-generation-probability nucleotide sequences. In a later analysis, a clonal expansion index was calculated for each public chain from normalized within-repertoire ranks of inferred template counts. In a later analysis, generation probabilities were computed using a VDJ recombination model fitted to out-of-frame rearrangements, and the results were checked against IGoR. In a later analysis, TCR-TCR, TCR-HLA and TCR-CMV co-occurrence was scored with hypergeometric tests, and a repertoire-size bias correction was applied to TCR pairs. To estimate false discovery rates, a later analysis permuted the HLA or CMV assignments 20 times. In a later analysis, co-occurring TCRs were grouped with DBSCAN, and TCRdist sequence similarity was added when clustering was performed within HLA-allele-positive subsets. Co-occurrence clustering excluded repertoires with fewer than 30,000 or more than 120,000 public chains, plus five with anomalous nucleotide sharing. TCRdb carries this immuneACCESS record with in-frame sequences only. Its versions omit some clonotypes, under half of them owing to an unresolved V gene in the studies checked, with the rest unexplained. V and J calls and clone size follow that table, whereas D and trimming were derived from the DNA. The sample table shows over 150,000 clones, and less than 80% are seen once. Of the sample, 2.1% falls within the top ten clones.

The V gene is TRBV7-6 and the J gene is TRBJ2-1, with 7 middle bases fitting TRBD2. The specimen sequenced was PBMCs. The source of this sequence is a man aged 25 to 40 in good health and CMV-seronegative. The sequence in DNA is TGTGCCAGCAGCTTAGTGGGCGGGAGCCTCAATGAGCAGTTCTTC. The resulting protein is CASSLVGGSLNEQFF. The full variable domain, completed from the reference TRBV7-6 and TRBJ2-1 proteins outside the CDR3, reads GAGVSQSPRYKVTKRGQDVALRCDPISGHVSLYWYRQALGQGPEFLTYFNYEAQQDKSGLPNDRFSAERPEGSISTLTIQRTEQRDSAMYRCASSLVGGSLNEQFFGPGTRLTVL.